The 14 T cell receptor beta chains given below trace back to one sample, sequenced in a study of cytomegalovirus exposure and HLA in healthy donors. A multiplex PCR was run with 60 Vbeta primers and 13 Jbeta primers. TCRdb's table, derived via immunoSEQ multiplex PCR, lists solely in-frame clones and lacks some. The sample lists around 130,000 clones; roughly 69% were seen once. The sample was PBMCs. The receptor set was obtained from a human donor in good health.

The chain joins TRBV4-3 to TRBJ2-7, with 8 bases matching TRBD1. The germline V gene encodes CDR1 LGHNA and CDR2 YSLEER. The CDR3 is 16 amino acids. V was clipped by 0 bases and J by 5 bases; unmatched bases: 9. The CDR3 DNA sequence: TGCGCCAGCAGCCAAGATGGTGAGACAGGGGTCCACGAGCAGTACTTC. Translated, it gives CASSQDGETGVHEQYF.

V gene TRBV5-4 combines with J gene TRBJ2-7, with TRBD2 identical over 14 bases. Germline V lookup: CDR1 SGHNT, CDR2 YYREEE (reference sequence). After removal of 0 bases from V and 7 bases from J, the junction contained 6 bases not matched to a gene. CDR3 size: 16 residues. The DNA for the CDR3 is TGTGCCAGCAGCTTGGGCGGGACTAGCGGGAGAGGGGAGCAGTACTTC. Translated, it gives CASSLGGTSGRGEQYF.

V is TRBV9 and J is TRBJ2-5, with 9 positions matching TRBD2. The germline V gene has CDR1 SGDLS and CDR2 YYNGEE. Trimming removed 2 bases from V and 5 bases from J; junction bases left unmatched: 7. The length of the CDR3 is 15 residues. Written as DNA, the CDR3 is TGTGCCAGCAGCGTCAGCGGGGGGTTCCAGGAGACCCAGTACTTC. As protein: CASSVSGGFQETQYF.

This chain joins TRBV7-2 and TRBJ2-7, with TRBD2 identical over 13 bases. This CDR3 contains 16 residues. J was trimmed by 2 bases and V by 5 bases; bases with no gene match: 6. Germline lookup yields CDR1 SGHTA and CDR2 FQGNSA. The CDR3 region has the DNA TGTGCCAGCAGCCTCGATGGACTAGCGGGGGCCTACGAGCAGTACTTC. Translating it yields CASSLDGLAGAYEQYF.

The chain couples TRBV4-3 to TRBJ1-1; a possible D gene is TRBD1 (5 bases). Germline V gives CDR1 LGHNA, CDR2 YSLEER. V lost 4 bases and J 4 bases, leaving 10 bases between the germline ends. This CDR3 has 13 residues. CDR3 loop: CASSLQGGTEAFF. As DNA, the CDR3 is TGCGCCAGCAGCCTCCAGGGAGGCACTGAAGCTTTCTTT.

This clone was recorded a few times. The genes are TRBV19 and TRBJ1-1, with a possible D match to TRBD1 (5 bases). V dropped 2 bases and J dropped 11 bases, with 12 bases sitting between them. CDR3 length: 12 amino acids. CDR1 LNHDA and CDR2 SQIVND come from the germline V gene (reference sequence). As DNA, the CDR3 is TGTGCCAGTAGTATACCTCAGGGTATGGCTTTCTTT. Protein: CASSIPQGMAFF.

This clone was found once. The V call is TRBV11-2, the J call TRBJ2-1; D is perhaps TRBD2 (6 bases). This CDR3 has 13 residues. The germline V gene encodes CDR1 SGHAT and CDR2 FQNNGV. V was trimmed by 6 bases and J by 14 bases, leaving 20 bases between them. CDR3: CASSSIRTGAEFF. CDR3 in DNA: TGTGCCAGCAGTTCGATCCGGACGGGAGCCGAGTTCTTC.

The chain's CDR3 is CASSTFQGRDQPQHF. The CDR3 coding sequence is TGTGCCAGCAGTACCTTCCAGGGGCGAGATCAGCCCCAGCATTTT. The chain is built from TRBV6-5 and TRBJ1-5, with TRBD1 as a possible D gene (6 bases). The CDR3 has 15 residues. V was shortened by 5 bases and J by 5 bases, with 16 bases between the two germline ends. Looked up from germline, CDR1 is MNHEY and CDR2 is SVGAGI.

The V call is TRBV6-1, the J call TRBJ2-2; 10 nucleotides line up with TRBD1. Germline loops: CDR1 MNHNS, CDR2 SASEGT. The CDR3 runs 17 residues. The J segment lost 1 base and the V segment lost 1 base, leaving 3 bases of the junction unmatched. The CDR3 region has the DNA TGTGCCAGCAGTGAAGGATGGACAGGGGGGAACACCGGGGAGCTGTTTTTT. It yields the protein CASSEGWTGGNTGELFF.

CDR3 loop: CASSSPGLAAKNIQYF. CDR3 nucleotide sequence: TGTGCCAGTAGTTCACCGGGACTAGCGGCCAAAAACATTCAGTACTTC. V is TRBV19 and J is TRBJ2-4; 10 nucleotides match TRBD2. Germline loops: CDR1 LNHDA, CDR2 SQIVND (reference sequence). The CDR3 sequence is 16 residues long. The V segment lost 5 bases and the J segment 1 base; nucleotides outside the gene matches: 5.

The genes are TRBV28 and TRBJ1-2, with a weak D call TRBD1 (6 bases). This CDR3 is built from 16 residues. CDR1 and CDR2 (germline): MDHEN, SYDVKM. Trimming shortened V by 5 bases and J by 4 bases, and 20 bases separated the two germline ends. The CDR3 DNA reads as TGTGCCAGCAGTAGGCGAATACACAGGGTAGGCTATGGCTACACCTTC. Residues: CASSRRIHRVGYGYTF.

The J gene is TRBJ1-2, the V gene TRBV7-3, with 7 bases matching TRBD1. The CDR3 is 14 residues long. Per the germline V gene, CDR1 is SGHTA and CDR2 is FQGTGA. V lost 5 bases, J lost 6 bases, and 9 bases stayed unmatched. CDR3 nucleotides: TGTGCCAGCAGCGCGGACAGGAATCTACATGGCTACACCTTC. Translating it yields CASSADRNLHGYTF.

In its sample, this clone was seen once. Here the CDR3 DNA reads TGTGCCAGCAGCCCTACTGGTGGCTACGAGCAGTACTTC. Protein: CASSPTGGYEQYF. The rearrangement links TRBV7-2 to TRBJ2-7; D remains ambiguous. From germline, CDR1 is SGHTA and CDR2 FQGNSA. CDR3 size: 13 residues. V dropped 5 bases and J dropped 3 bases, with 11 bases sitting between them.

CDR3 in amino acids: CAWSGHRGQVGAFF. As DNA, the CDR3 is TGTGCCTGGAGCGGCCACAGGGGGCAAGTAGGGGCTTTCTTT. The chain recombines TRBV30 with TRBJ1-1; 9 bases map to TRBD1. The CDR3 totals 14 residues. The V gene end was trimmed by 3 bases and the J gene end by 11 bases; junction bases not matched to a gene: 13. Looked up from germline, CDR1 is GTSNPN and CDR2 is SVGIG (reference sequence).